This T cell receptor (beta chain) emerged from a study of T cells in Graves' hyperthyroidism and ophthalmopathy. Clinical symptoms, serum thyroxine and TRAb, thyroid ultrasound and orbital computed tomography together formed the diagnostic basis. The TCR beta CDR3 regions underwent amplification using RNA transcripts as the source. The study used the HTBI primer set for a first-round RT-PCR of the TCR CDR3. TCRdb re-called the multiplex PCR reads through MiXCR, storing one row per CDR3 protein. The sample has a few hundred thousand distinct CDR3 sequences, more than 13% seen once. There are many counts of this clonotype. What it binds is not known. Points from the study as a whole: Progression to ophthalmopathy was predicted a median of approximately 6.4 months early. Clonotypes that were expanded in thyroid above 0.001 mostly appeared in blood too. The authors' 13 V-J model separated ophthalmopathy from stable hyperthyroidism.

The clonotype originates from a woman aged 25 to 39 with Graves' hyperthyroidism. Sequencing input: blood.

DNA for the CDR3: TGTGCCTGGAGTGCAGGACTAGCGGCGTCCTACGAGCAGTACTTC. Protein sequence: CAWSAGLAASYEQYF. This rearrangement joins TRBV30 to TRBJ2-7; 10 bases match TRBD2. The length of the CDR3 is 15 residues. CDR1 and CDR2 from the germline V gene are GTSNPN and SVGIG (reference sequence). With 1 base clipped from V and 1 base from J, the junction kept 4 bases outside the gene matches.